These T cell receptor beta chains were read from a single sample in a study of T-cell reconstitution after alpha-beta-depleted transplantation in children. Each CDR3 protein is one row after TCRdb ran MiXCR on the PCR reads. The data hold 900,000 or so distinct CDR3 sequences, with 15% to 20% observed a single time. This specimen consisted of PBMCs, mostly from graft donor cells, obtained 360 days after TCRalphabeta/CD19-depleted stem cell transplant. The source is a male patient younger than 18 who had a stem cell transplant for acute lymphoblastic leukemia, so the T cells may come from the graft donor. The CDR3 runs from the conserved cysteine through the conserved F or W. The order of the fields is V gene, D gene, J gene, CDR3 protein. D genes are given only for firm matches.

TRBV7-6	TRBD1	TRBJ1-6	CASSPNWTGHNSPLHF
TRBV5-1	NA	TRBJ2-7	CASSLDRAPRAYEQYF
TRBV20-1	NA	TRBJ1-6	CSASNRSSYNSPLHF
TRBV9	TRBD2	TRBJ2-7	CASSVGLAGAHEQYF
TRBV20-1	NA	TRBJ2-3	CSARGGGAVTQYF
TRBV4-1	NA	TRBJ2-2	CASSQGPRSNTGELFF
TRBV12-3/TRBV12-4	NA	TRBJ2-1	CASSSTLYSYNEQFF
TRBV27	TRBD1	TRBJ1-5	CASEGGVGDQPQHF
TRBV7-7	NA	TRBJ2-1	CASSSTLSSYNEQFF
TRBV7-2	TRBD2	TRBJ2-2	CASSLAALAGNTGELFF
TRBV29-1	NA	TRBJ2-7	CSVAGGTWYEQYF
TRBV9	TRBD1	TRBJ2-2	CASSVDTGVDTGELFF
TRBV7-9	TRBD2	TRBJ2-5	CASSPRTSGRRETQYF
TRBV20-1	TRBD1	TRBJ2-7	CSARGPRDRRYEQYF
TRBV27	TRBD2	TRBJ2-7	CASSSQASGSYEQYF
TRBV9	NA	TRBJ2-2	CASSVFSGNTGELFF
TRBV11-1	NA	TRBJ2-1	CASSLPSGHPTAYNEQFF
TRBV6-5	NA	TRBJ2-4	CASSYGAGAKNIQYF
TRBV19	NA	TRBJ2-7	CASSIMDHEQYF
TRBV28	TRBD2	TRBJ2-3	CASSHTSGRTTDTQYF
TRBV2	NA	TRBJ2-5	CASTRETQYF
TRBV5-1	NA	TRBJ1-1	CASSFWEGLDTEAFF
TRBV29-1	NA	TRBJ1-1	CSVAGGAGEAFF
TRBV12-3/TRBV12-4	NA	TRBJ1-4	CASSLVVRVAEKLFF
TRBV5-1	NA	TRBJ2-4	CASSLGGTHLKNIQYF
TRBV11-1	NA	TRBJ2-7	CASRTVTSYEQYF
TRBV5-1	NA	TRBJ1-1	CASSLGLGDGNTEAFF
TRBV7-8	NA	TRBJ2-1	CASSLGTGYEQFF
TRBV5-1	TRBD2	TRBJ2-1	CASSLASGSFGEQFF
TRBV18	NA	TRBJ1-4	CASSKAPPFMEKLFF
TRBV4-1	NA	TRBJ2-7	CASSPGPPWDDYYEQYF
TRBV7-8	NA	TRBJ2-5	CASSRRQALQAQETQYF
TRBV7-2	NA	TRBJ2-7	CASSFGRNLLHEQYF
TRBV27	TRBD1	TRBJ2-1	CASIGQGLYNEQFF
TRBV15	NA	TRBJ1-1	CAIEPLLGRGTEAFF
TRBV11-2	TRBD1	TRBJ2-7	CASSLSGQAPYEQYF
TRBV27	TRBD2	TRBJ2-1	CASSFRGGDSYNEQFF
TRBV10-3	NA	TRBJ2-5	CAISESTGAETQYF
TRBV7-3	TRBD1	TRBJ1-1	CASSASHNRGSNTEAFF
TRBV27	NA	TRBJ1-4	CASSPRGRANEKLFF
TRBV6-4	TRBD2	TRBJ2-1	CASGRTSDYNEQFF
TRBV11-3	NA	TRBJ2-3	CASSLGFITQTDTQYF
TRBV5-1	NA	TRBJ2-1	CASSLGFEVYNEQFF
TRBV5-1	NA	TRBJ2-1	CASSGVASEQFF
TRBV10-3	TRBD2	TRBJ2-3	CAIRRTSGSTADTQYF
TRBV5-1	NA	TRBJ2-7	CASAPGGYYEQYF
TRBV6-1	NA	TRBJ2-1	CASRLSSYNEQFF
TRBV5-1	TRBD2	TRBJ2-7	CASSSRLAATKYEQYF
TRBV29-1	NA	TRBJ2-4	CSVEDKRYRGIQYF
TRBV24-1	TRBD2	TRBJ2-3	CATSDRGLARTDTQYF
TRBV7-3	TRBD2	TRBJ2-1	CASSLSGRVYEQFF
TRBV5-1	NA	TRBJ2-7	CASTSGTIYYEQYF
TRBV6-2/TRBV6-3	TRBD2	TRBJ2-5	CASSYGGGAGGRQETQYF
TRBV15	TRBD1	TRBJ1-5	CATSRGQGVQPQHF
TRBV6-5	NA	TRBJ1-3	CASESSGNTIYF
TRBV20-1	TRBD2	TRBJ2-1	CSLGLAAYNEQFF
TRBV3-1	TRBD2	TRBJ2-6	CAICLTSGRRAGANVLTF
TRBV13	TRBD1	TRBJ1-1	CASIQGDVFTEAFF
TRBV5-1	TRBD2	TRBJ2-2	CASSFPGLAATGELFF